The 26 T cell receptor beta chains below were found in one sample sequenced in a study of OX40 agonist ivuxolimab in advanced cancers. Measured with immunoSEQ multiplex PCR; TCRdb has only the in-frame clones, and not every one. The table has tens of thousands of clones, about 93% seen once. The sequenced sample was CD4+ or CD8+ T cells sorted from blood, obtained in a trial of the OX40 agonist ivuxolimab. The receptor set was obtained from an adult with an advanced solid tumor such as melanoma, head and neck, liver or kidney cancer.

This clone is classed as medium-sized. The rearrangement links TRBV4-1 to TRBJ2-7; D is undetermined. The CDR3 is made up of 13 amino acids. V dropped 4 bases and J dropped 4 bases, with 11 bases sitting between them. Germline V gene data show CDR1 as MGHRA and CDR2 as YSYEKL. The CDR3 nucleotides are TGCGCCAGCAGCCCCCAAGGGCGGTACGAGCAGTACTTC. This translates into CASSPQGRYEQYF.

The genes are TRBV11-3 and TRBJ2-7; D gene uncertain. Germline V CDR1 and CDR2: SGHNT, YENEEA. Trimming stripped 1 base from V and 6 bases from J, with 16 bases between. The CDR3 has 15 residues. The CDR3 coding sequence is TGTGCCAGCAGCTTAGGCCCCCCTGGACCTCTCGAGCAGTACTTC. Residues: CASSLGPPGPLEQYF.

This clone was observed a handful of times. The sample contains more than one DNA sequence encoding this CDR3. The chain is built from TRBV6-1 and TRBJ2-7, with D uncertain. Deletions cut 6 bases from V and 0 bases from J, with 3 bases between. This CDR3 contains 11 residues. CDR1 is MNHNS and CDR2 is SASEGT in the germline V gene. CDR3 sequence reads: CASSPSYEQYF. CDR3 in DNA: TGTGCCAGCAGCCCCTCCTACGAGCAGTACTTC.

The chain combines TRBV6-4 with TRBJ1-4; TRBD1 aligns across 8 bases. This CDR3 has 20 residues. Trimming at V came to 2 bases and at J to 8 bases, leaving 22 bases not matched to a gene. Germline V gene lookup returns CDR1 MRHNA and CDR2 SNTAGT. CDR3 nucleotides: TGTGCCAGCAGTGACCTCTATCGGACAGGGAAGGGCGTAATAGACGAAAAACTGTTTTTT. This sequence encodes CASSDLYRTGKGVIDEKLFF.

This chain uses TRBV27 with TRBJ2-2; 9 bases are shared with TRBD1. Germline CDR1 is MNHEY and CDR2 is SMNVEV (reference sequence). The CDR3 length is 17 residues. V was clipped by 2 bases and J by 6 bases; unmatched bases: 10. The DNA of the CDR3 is TGTGCCAGCAGTTTAGAACGGACAGGGGTCTACGCCGGGGAGCTGTTTTTT. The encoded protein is CASSLERTGVYAGELFF.

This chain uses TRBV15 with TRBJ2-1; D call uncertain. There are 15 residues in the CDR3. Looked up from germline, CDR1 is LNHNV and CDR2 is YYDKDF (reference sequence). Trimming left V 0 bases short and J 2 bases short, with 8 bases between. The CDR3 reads CATSRDGPTYNEQFF. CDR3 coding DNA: TGTGCCACCAGCAGAGATGGGCCCACCTACAATGAGCAGTTCTTC.

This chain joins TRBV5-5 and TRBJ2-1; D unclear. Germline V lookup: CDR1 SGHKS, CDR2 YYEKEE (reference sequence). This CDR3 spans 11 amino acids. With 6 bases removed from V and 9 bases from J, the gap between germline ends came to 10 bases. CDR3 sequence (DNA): TGTGCCAGCACCCTGCTCGGTGAGCAGTTCTTC. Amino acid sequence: CASTLLGEQFF.

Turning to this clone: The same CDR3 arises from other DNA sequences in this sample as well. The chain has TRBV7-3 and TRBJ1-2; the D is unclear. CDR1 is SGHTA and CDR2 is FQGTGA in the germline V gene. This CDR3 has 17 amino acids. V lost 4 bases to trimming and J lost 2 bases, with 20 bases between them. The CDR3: CASSSEMQQISNYGYTF. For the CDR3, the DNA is TGTGCCAGCAGCTCGGAAATGCAACAGATATCAAACTATGGCTACACCTTC.

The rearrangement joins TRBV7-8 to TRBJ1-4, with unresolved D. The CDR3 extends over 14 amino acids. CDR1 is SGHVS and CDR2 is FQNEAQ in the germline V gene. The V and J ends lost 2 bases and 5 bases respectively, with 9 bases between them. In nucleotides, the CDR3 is TGTGCCAGCAGCTTACAGGAGCGGAATGAAAAACTGTTTTTT. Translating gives CASSLQERNEKLFF. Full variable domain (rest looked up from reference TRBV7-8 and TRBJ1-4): GAGVSQSPRYKVAKRGQDVALRCDPISGHVSLFWYQQALGQGPEFLTYFQNEAQLDKSGLPSDRFFAERPEGSVSTLKIQRTQQEDSAVYLCASSLQERNEKLFFGSGTQLSVL.

The CDR3 reads CASSTGDYYNEQFF. The DNA for the CDR3 is TGTGCCAGCAGCACAGGGGACTACTACAATGAGCAGTTCTTC. The chain uses TRBV27 and TRBJ2-1; the D call may be TRBD1 or TRBD2 (7 bases each). Germline V lookup: CDR1 MNHEY, CDR2 SMNVEV (reference sequence). The ends were cut back, 6 bases at V and 3 bases at J, with 12 bases in the middle. The CDR3 has 14 amino acids.

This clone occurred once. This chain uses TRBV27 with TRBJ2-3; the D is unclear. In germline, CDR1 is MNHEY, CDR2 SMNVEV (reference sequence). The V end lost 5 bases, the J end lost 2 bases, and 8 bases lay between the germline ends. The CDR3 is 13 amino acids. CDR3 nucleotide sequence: TGTGCCAGCAGTCCCCACCCCACAGATACGCAGTATTTT. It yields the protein CASSPHPTDTQYF.

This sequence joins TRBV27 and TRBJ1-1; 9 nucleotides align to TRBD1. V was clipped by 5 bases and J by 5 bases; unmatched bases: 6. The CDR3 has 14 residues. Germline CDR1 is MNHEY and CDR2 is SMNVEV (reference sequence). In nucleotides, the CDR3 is TGTGCCAGCAGTCCGGGGACAGGGCGGACTGAAGCTTTCTTT. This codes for CASSPGTGRTEAFF.

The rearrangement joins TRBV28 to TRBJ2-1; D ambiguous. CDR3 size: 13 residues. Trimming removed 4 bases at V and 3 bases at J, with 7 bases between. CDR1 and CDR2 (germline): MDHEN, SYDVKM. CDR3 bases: TGTGCCAGCAGTTCAATGGGCTACAATGAGCAGTTCTTC. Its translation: CASSSMGYNEQFF.

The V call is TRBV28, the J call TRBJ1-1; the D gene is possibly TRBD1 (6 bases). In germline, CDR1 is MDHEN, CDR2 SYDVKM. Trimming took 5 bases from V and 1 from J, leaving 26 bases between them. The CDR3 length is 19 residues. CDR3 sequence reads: CASSTPPRTAHYSNTEAFF. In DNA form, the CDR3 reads TGTGCCAGCAGTACCCCCCCTCGGACAGCACACTATTCGAACACTGAAGCTTTCTTT.

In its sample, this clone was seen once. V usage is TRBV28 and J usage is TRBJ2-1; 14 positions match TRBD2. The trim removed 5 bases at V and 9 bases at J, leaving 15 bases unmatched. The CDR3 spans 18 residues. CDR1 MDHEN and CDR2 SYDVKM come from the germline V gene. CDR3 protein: CASSPTSGRALVPGEQFF. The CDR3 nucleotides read TGTGCCAGCAGTCCGACTAGCGGGAGGGCTCTCGTGCCGGGTGAGCAGTTCTTC.

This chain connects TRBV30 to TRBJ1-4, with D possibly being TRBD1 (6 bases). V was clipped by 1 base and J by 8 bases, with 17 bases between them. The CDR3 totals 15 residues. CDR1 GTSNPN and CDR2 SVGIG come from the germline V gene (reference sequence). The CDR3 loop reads CAWSAQTQGREKLFF. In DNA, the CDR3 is TGTGCCTGGAGTGCCCAGACCCAGGGGAGGGAAAAACTGTTTTTT.

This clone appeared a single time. The CDR3 coding sequence is TGCAGCGTTGATCAGGGGACCTACGAGCAGTACTTC. Translating it yields CSVDQGTYEQYF. The chain is built from TRBV29-1 and TRBJ2-7; TRBD1 might be the D (6 bases). V shed 3 bases and J shed 2 bases, with 8 bases lying between them. The CDR3 length is 12 residues. Looked up from germline, CDR1 is SQVTM and CDR2 is ANQGSEA.

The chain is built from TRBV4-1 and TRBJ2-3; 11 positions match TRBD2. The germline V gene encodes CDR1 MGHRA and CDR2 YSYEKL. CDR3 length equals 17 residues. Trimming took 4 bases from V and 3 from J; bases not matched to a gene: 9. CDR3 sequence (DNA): TGCGCCAGCAGCCCCCCGGGACTAGCGGCGGGAACAGATACGCAGTATTTT. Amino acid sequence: CASSPPGLAAGTDTQYF.

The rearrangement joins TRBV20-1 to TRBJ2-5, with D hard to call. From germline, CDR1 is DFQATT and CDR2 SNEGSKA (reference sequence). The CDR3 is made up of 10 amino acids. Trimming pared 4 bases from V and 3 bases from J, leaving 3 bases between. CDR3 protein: CSANKETQYF. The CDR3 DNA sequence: TGCAGTGCTAATAAAGAGACCCAGTACTTC.

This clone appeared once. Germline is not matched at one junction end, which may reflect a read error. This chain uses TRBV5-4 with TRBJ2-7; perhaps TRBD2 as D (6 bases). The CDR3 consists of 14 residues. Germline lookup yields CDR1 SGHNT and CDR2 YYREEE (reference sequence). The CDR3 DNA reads TGCGCCAGCAGCCTCGTGGAGGGATCCTACGAGCAGTACTTC. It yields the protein CASSLVEGSYEQYF. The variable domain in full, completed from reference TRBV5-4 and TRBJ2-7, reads ETGVTQSPTHLIKTRGQQVTLRCSSQSGHNTVSWYQQALGQGPQFIFQYYREEENGRGNFPPRFSGLQFPNYSSELNVNALELDDSALYLCASSLVEGSYEQYFGPGTRLTVT.

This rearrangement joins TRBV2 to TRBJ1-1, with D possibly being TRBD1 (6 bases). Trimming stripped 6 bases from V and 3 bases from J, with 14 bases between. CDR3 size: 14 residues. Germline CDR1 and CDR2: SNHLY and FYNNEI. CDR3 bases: TGTGCCAGCAGAGGGGGTCAGATCTACACTGAAGCTTTCTTT. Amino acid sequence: CASRGGQIYTEAFF.

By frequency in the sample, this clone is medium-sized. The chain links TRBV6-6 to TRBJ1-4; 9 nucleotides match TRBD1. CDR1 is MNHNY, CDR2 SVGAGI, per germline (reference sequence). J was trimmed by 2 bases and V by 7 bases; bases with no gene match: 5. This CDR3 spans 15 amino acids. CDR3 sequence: CASIHRGRTNEKLFF. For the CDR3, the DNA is TGTGCCAGCATACACAGGGGGCGCACTAATGAAAAACTGTTTTTT.

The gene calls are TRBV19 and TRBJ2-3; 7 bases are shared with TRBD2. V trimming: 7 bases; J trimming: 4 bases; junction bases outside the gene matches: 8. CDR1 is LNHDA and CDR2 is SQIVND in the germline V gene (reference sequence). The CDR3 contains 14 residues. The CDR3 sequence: CASNSVAGPDTQYF. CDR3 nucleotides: TGTGCCAGTAATTCGGTAGCGGGCCCAGATACGCAGTATTTT.

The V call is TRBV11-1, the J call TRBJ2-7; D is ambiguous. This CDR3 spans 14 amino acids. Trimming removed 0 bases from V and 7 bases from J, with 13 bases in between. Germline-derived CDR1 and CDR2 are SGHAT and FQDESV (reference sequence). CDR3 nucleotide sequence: TGTGCCAGCAGCTTAGCATTTGCCCCTTATGAGCAGTACTTC. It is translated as CASSLAFAPYEQYF.

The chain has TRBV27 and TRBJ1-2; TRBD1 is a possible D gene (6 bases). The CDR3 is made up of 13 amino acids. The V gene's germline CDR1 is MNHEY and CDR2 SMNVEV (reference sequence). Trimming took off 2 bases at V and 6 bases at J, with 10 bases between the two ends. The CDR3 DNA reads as TGTGCCAGCAGTTTAGGAGGGGGAAATGGCTACACCTTC. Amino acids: CASSLGGGNGYTF.

The CDR3 bases are TGTGCCAGCAGCTCAATCTTCAGGGATACGCAGTATTTT. Encoded protein: CASSSIFRDTQYF. The V gene is TRBV6-4, the J gene TRBJ2-3; D gene ambiguous. This CDR3 spans 13 amino acids. Trimming removed 6 bases at V and 6 bases at J, with 13 bases between. The germline CDR1 and CDR2 sequences are MRHNA and SNTAGT.